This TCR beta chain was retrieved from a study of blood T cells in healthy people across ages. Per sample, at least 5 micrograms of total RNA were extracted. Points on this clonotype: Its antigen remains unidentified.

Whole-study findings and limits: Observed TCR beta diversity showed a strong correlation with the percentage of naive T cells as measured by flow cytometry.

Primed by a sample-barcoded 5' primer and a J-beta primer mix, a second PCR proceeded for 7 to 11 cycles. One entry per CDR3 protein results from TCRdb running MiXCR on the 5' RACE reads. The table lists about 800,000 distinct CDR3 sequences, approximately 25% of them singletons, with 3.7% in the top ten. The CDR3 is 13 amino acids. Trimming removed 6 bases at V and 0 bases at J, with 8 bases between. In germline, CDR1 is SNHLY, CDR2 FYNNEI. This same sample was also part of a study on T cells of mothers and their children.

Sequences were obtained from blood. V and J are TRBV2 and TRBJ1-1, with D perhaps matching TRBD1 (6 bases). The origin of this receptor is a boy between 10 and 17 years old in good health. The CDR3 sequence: CASREGVNTEAFF. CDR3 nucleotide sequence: TGTGCCAGCAGAGAGGGGGTGAACACTGAAGCTTTCTTT.